This T cell receptor (beta chain) was sequenced in a study of a mutant IDH1 vaccine in newly diagnosed glioma. Study-wide context: Vaccines were first given 4-6 weeks after radiotherapy alone, or with temozolomide cycles. Treated patients, approximately 60% male and roughly 40% female, averaged about 42 years of age. Study-level findings and limits: A vaccine-induced immune response developed in roughly 93% of the patients. Changes in top peripheral clonotypes did not appear linked to pseudoprogression.

Points on this clone: What it binds is not known.

Assay used: immunoSEQ multiplex PCR; TCRdb lists only in-frame clones, some missing. Of about 32,000 clones in the sample, roughly 80% are singletons; the top ten hold roughly 7.1%. Time point noted: week 35, safety follow-up. All doses held 300 ug of mutant IDH1 20-mer peptide, with topical imiquimod. The CDR3 is 16 amino acids. Germline CDR1 and CDR2: SGHRS and YFSETQ. Trimming shortened V by 2 bases and J by 2 bases, and 17 bases separated the two germline ends. The rearrangement links TRBV5-1 to TRBJ2-7; D is undetermined. Here the sequenced sample was PBMCs, taken from a glioma patient whose treatment included an IDH1 peptide vaccine. The receptor was derived from a woman between 18 and 30 years old with glioma. The CDR3 nucleotides are TGCGCCAGCAGCTTTGCACCGGCAGGCGGAACCTACGAGCAGTACTTC. Protein: CASSFAPAGGTYEQYF.